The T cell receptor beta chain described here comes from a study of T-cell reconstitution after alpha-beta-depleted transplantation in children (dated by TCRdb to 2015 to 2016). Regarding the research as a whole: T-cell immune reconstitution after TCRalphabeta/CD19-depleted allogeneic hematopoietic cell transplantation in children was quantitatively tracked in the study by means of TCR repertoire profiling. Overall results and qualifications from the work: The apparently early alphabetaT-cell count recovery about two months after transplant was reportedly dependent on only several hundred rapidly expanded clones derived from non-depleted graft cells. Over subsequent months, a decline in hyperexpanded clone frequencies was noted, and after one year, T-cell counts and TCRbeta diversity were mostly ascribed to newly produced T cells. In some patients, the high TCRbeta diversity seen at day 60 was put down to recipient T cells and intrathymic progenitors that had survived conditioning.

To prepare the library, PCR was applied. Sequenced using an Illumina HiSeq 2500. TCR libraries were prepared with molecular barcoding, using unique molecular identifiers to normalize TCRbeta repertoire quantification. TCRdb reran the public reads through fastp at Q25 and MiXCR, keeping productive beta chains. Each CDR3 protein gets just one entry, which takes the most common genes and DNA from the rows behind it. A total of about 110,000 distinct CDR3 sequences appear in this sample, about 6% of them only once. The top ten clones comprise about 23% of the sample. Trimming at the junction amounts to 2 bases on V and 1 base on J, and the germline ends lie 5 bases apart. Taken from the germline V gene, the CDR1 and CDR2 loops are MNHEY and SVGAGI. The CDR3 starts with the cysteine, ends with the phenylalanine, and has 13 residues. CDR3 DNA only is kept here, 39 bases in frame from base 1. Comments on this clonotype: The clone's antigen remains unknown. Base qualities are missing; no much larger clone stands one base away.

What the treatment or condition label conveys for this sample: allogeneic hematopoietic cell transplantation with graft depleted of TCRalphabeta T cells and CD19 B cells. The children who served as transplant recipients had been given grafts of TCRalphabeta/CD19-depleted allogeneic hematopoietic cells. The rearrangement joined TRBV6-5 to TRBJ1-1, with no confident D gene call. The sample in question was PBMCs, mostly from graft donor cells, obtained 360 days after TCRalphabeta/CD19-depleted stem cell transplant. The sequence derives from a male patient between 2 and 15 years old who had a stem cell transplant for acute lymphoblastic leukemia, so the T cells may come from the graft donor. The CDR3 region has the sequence CASSYGENTEAFF. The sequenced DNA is TGTGCCAGCAGTTACGGGGAGAACACTGAAGCTTTCTTT.